This T cell receptor (beta chain) stems from a study of blood T cell repertoires in COVID-19. Study information: Some COVID-19 samples were acute and others convalescent; all came from the United States, Italy and Spain. PBMCs, B-cell-depleted T cells, or T cells provided the cDNA or gDNA that made up the material.

The CDR3 is made up of 18 amino acids. Germline lookup yields CDR1 MGHRA and CDR2 YSYEKL. V lost 2 bases to trimming and J lost 1 base, with 17 bases between them. Per the original methods: The assay estimated nucleated cells by amplifying reference gene primers. Libraries were prepared by immunoSEQ multiplex PCR; TCRdb keeps only in-frame clonotypes and omits some of them. D and trimming come from the DNA, and the V and J calls and clone size come from that table. This table holds 35,000 to 50,000 clones, about four fifths found once. The genes are TRBV4-1 and TRBJ1-4; TRBD1 is a possible D gene (6 bases). The specimen was peripheral blood. This clonotype originated in a man in his 60s in a cohort sampled during active COVID-19. In DNA form, the CDR3 reads TGCGCCAGCAGCCAAATTAGGGGGAGAGATGGAACTAATGAAAAACTGTTTTTT. This codes for CASSQIRGRDGTNEKLFF.